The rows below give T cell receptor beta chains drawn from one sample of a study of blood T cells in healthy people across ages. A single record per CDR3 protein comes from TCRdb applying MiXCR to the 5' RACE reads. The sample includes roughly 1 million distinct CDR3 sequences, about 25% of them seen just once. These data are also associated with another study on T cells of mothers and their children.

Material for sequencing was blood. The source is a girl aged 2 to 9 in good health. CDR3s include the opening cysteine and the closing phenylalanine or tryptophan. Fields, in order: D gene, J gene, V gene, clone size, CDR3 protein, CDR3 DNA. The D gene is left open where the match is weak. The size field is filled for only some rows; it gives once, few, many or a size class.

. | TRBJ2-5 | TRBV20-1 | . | CSATLDGETQYF | TGCAGTGCTACCCTAGATGGAGAGACCCAGTACTTC
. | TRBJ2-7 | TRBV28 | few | CASSSAGAREQYF | TGTGCCAGCAGTTCCGCGGGGGCGCGTGAGCAGTACTTC
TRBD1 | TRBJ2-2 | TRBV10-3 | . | CAITDPTGIGELFF | TGTGCCATCACAGACCCGACAGGGATCGGGGAGCTGTTTTTT
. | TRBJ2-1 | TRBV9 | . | CASSVEFGGGLNEQFF | TGTGCCAGCAGCGTAGAATTTGGGGGGGGGCTCAATGAGCAGTTCTTC
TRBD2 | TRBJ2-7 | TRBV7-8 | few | CASRNLAGETYEQYF | TGTGCCAGCAGGAACCTAGCGGGGGAAACCTACGAGCAGTACTTC
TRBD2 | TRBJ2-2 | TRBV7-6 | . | CASSPGTSGTGELFF | TGTGCCAGCAGCCCAGGGACTAGCGGCACCGGGGAGCTGTTTTTT
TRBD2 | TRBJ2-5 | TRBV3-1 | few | CASSQILAGEPGETQYF | TGTGCCAGCAGCCAAATACTAGCGGGGGAACCAGGAGAGACCCAGTACTTC
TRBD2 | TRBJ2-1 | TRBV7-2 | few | CASSWTSGSGYEQFF | TGTGCCAGCAGCTGGACTAGCGGGAGTGGGTATGAGCAGTTCTTC
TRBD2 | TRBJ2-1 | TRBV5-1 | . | CASSLLGGTTDNEQFF | TGCGCCAGCAGCTTGCTAGGAGGGACTACAGACAATGAGCAGTTCTTC
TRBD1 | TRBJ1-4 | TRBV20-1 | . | CSAKSGTGDEKLFF | TGCAGTGCTAAGTCCGGGACAGGGGACGAAAAACTGTTTTTT
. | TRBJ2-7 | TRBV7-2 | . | CASSLAHSSTYEQYF | TGTGCCAGCAGCTTAGCCCACAGCAGTACCTACGAGCAGTACTTC
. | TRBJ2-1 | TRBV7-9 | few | CASSRQGFPRDEQFF | TGTGCCAGCAGCCGGCAGGGCTTCCCGAGAGATGAGCAGTTCTTC
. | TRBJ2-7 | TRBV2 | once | CASSEQGCEQYF | TGTGCCAGCAGTGAACAGGGTTGCGAGCAGTACTTC
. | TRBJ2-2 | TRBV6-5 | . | CASGRLSTGELFF | TGTGCCAGCGGAAGGCTATCCACCGGGGAGCTGTTTTTT
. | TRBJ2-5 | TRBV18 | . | CASSRTVEETQYF | TGTGCCAGCTCACGGACAGTCGAAGAGACCCAGTACTTC
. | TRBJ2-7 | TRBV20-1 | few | CSARTLRGVYEQYF | TGCAGTGCTAGAACGTTGAGGGGGGTCTACGAGCAGTACTTC
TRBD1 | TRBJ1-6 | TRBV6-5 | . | CASSYSAGTVPTTLNSPLHF | TGTGCCAGCAGTTACTCTGCTGGGACAGTGCCAACAACTCTTAATTCACCCCTCCACTTT
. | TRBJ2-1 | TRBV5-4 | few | CASSFGYGQDEQFF | TGTGCCAGCAGCTTCGGCTATGGGCAAGATGAGCAGTTCTTC
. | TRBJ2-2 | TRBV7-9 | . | CASSLVGLNGELFF | TGTGCCAGCAGCTTAGTTGGCCTTAACGGGGAGCTGTTTTTT
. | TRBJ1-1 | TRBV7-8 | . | CASSLEKDLNTEAFF | TGTGCCAGCAGCTTAGAGAAGGACCTTAACACTGAAGCTTTCTTT
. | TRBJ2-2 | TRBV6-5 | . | CASSYAGGAGELFF | TGTGCCAGCAGTTACGCGGGTGGGGCCGGGGAGCTGTTTTTT
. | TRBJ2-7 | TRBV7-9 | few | CASSLEGGQYF | TGTGCCAGCAGCTTAGAGGGCGGGCAGTACTTC
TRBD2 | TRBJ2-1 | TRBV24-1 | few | CATSGASGGVYEQFF | TGTGCCACCAGTGGGGCTAGCGGGGGGGTATATGAGCAGTTCTTC
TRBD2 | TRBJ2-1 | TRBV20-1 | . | CSARPLAGPYNEQFF | TGCAGTGCTAGACCACTAGCGGGCCCCTACAATGAGCAGTTCTTC
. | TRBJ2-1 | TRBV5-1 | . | CASSLTPGSQGDEQFF | TGCGCCAGCAGCTTAACACCAGGGAGCCAGGGCGATGAGCAGTTCTTC
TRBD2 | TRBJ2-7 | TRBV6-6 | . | CASTWGEGIDEQYF | TGTGCCAGCACCTGGGGGGAGGGAATCGACGAGCAGTACTTC
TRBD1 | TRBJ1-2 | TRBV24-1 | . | CATSDGTGCGYTF | TGTGCCACCAGTGACGGGACAGGGTGTGGCTACACCTTC
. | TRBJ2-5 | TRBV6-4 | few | CASVLFYVRGAETQYF | TGTGCCAGCGTGTTATTCTATGTACGTGGGGCAGAGACCCAGTACTTC
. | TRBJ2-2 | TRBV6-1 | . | CASSEGPPNTGELFF | TGTGCCAGCAGTGAAGGGCCTCCGAACACCGGGGAGCTGTTTTTT
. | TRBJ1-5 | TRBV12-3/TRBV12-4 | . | CASSFREGQPQHF | TGTGCCAGCAGTTTTAGGGAGGGGCAGCCCCAGCATTTT
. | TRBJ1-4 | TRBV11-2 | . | CASSQTGRANEKLFF | TGTGCCAGCAGCCAGACGGGTAGGGCTAATGAAAAACTGTTTTTT
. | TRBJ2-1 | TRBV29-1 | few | CSVASVSHEQFF | TGCAGCGTTGCCTCAGTGTCGCATGAGCAGTTCTTC
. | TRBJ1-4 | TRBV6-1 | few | CASSPMFGEAEEKLFF | TGTGCCAGCAGCCCAATGTTCGGGGAGGCGGAAGAAAAACTGTTTTTT
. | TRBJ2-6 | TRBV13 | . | CASSSTGKQWGANVRTF | TGTGCCAGCAGCTCCACGGGGAAGCAGTGGGGGGCCAACGTCCGGACTTTC
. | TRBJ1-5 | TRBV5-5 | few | CASSLVVTAATQPQHF | TGTGCCAGCAGCTTGGTGGTTACGGCAGCTACTCAGCCCCAGCATTTT
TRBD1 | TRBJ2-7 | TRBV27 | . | CASSGQGALGGQYF | TGTGCCAGCAGTGGACAGGGGGCTTTAGGGGGGCAGTACTTC
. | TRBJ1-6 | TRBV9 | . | CASSVGYNSPLHF | TGTGCCAGCAGCGTAGGATATAATTCACCCCTCCACTTT
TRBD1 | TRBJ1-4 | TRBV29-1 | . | CSATDPGQENEKLFF | TGCAGCGCCACGGATCCGGGACAGGAAAATGAAAAACTGTTTTTT
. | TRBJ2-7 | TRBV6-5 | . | CACRKGPTYEQYF | TGTGCCTGCAGGAAAGGACCAACCTACGAGCAGTACTTC
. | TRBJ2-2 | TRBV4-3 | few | CASSQDQAGELFF | TGCGCCAGCAGCCAAGACCAAGCCGGGGAGCTGTTTTTT
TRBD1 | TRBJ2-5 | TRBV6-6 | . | CASGQGFAETQYF | TGTGCCAGCGGACAGGGATTCGCAGAGACCCAGTACTTC
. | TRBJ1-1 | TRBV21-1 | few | CASSSRQGARNTEAFF | TGTGCCAGCAGCTCTAGACAGGGGGCTCGCAACACTGAAGCTTTCTTT
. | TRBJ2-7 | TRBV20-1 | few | CSAHFPGEEQYF | TGCAGTGCTCACTTTCCAGGGGAAGAGCAGTACTTC
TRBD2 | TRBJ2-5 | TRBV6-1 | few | CASSEILAGGLGQETQYF | TGTGCCAGCAGTGAAATACTAGCGGGAGGGCTGGGACAAGAGACCCAGTACTTC
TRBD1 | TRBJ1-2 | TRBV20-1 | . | CSAPFGTVYGYTF | TGCAGTGCCCCGTTCGGGACAGTCTATGGCTACACCTTC